This TCR beta chain was identified during a study of early T cells in non-severe SARS-CoV-2 infection. Across the study: Bulk RNA from unsorted whole blood was sequenced; chains were unpaired. The study, taken as a whole, reports: Sequences matched to VDJdb favored anti-spike CD8 responses, while private and CD4 specificities were missed.

Attachment of unique molecular identifiers was made to individual cDNA molecules. TCRdb re-derived calls from the 5' RACE reads in MiXCR, one entry per CDR3 protein. The repertoire holds about 87,000 distinct CDR3 sequences, with 12% to 15% as singletons. The CDR3 runs 9 residues. CDR1 is MDHEN and CDR2 is SYDVKM in the germline V gene. Deletions cut 11 bases from V and 8 bases from J, with 7 bases between. This clonotype was recorded at least ten times. Its specificity is unknown. Material: whole blood. The rearrangement joins TRBV28 to TRBJ2-1; D is ambiguous. The source of this sequence is an adult who was a healthcare worker with PCR-confirmed SARS-CoV-2 infection or an uninfected control (not recorded which). In nucleotides, the CDR3 is TGTGCCGTTATAGATGAGCAGTTCTTC. This translates into CAVIDEQFF. The whole variable domain, remainder taken from reference TRBV28 and TRBJ2-1, is DVKVTQSSRYLVKRTGEKVFLECVQDMDHENMFWYRQDPGLGLRLIYFSYDVKMKEKGDIPEGYSVSREKKERFSLILESASTNQTSMYLCAVIDEQFFGPGTRLTVL.